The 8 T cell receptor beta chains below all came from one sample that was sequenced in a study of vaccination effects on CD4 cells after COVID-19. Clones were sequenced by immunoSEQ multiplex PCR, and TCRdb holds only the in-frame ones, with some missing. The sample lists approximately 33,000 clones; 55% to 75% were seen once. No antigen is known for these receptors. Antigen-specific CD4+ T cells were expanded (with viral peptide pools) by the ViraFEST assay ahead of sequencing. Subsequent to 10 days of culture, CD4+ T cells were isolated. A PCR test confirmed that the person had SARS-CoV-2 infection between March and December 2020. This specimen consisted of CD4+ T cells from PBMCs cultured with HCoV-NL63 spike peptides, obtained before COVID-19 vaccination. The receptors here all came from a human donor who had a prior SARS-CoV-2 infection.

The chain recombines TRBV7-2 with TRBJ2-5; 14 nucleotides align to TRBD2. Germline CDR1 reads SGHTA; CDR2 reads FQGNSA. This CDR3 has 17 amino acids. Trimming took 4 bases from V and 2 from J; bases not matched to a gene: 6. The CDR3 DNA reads TGTGCCAGCAGCTCAAGGACTAGCGGGGGGCCACAAGAGACCCAGTACTTC. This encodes CASSSRTSGGPQETQYF. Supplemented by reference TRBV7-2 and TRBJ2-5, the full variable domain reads GAGVSQSPSNKVTEKGKDVELRCDPISGHTALYWYRQSLGQGLEFLIYFQGNSAPDKSGLPSDRFSAERTGGSVSTLTIQRTQQEDSAVYLCASSSRTSGGPQETQYFGPGTRLLVL.

The CDR3 sequence is CASSRVQNIQYF. CDR3 DNA: TGTGCCAGCAGCAGGGTCCAAAACATTCAGTACTTC. This chain uses TRBV11-3 with TRBJ2-4; D uncertain. Trimming removed 5 bases at V and 5 bases at J, with 7 bases between. Germline lookup yields CDR1 SGHNT and CDR2 YENEEA. The CDR3 spans 12 residues.

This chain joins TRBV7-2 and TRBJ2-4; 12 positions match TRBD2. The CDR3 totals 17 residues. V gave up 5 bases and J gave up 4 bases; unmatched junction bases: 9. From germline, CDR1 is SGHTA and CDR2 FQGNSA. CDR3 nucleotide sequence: TGTGCCAGCAGCCCCCCCGGGACTAGCGGGTTAAAAAACATTCAGTACTTC. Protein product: CASSPPGTSGLKNIQYF.

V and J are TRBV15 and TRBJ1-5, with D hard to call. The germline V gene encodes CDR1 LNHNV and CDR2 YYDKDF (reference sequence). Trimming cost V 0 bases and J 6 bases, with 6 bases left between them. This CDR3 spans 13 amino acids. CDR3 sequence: CATSRDRSQPQHF. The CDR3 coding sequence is TGTGCCACCAGCAGAGATCGTAGTCAGCCCCAGCATTTT.

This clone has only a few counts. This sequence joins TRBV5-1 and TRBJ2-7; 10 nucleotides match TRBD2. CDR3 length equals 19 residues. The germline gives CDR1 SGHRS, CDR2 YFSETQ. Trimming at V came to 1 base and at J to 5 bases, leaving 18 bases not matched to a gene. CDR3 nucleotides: TGCGCCAGCAGCTTGCTAGCGGGAGCGATCGGTCGCCGGGGGAACGAGCAGTACTTC. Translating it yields CASSLLAGAIGRRGNEQYF.

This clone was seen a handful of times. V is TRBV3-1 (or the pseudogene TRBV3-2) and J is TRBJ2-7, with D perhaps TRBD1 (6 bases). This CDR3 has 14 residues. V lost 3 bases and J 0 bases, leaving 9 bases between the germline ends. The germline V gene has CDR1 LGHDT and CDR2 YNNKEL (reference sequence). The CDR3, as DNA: TGTGCCAGCAGCCAGGTAGGGGGCTCCTACGAGCAGTACTTC. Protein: CASSQVGGSYEQYF.

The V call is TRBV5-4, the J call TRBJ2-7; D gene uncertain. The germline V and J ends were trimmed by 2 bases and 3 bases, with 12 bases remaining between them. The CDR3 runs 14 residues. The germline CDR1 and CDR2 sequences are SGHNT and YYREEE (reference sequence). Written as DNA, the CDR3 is TGTGCCAGCAGCTTCGGCAGAGTCAACTACGAGCAGTACTTC. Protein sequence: CASSFGRVNYEQYF.

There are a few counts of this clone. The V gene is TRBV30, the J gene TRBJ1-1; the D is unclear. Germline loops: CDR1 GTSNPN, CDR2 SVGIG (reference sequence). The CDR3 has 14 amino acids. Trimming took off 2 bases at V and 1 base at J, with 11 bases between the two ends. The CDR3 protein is CAWSLVGRNTEAFF. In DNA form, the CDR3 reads TGTGCCTGGAGTTTAGTAGGGCGGAACACTGAAGCTTTCTTT.